A selection of T cell receptor beta chains follows, all from one sample in a study of long-term antiretroviral therapy in people with HIV. TCRdb keeps only in-frame clones here, not all; method: immunoSEQ multiplex PCR. The sample includes 25,000 to 35,000 clones, around nine tenths of them seen just once. Sequenced material: unsorted PBMCs, taken 1.8 years after starting antiretroviral therapy. These receptors were obtained from a woman between 18 and 30 years old with HIV. CDR3s include the opening cysteine and the closing phenylalanine or tryptophan. A D gene is named only where the DNA matches it firmly. For some rows the clone size is stated as once, few or many, or as a class when expanded; others skip it.

NA | few | TRBJ1-1 | TRBV9 | 15 | TGTGCCAGCAGCGATAACCGCGGGGGTGGGACTGAAGCTTTCTTT | CASSDNRGGGTEAFF
NA | once | TRBJ1-3 | TRBV14 | 15 | TGTGCCACCTCAAAAGGAAGAGGGGAAGGAAACACCATATATTTT | CATSKGRGEGNTIYF
NA | NA | TRBJ1-1 | TRBV7-3 | 13 | TGTGCCAGCAGCTCCCGGACAGACACTGAAGCTTTCTTT | CASSSRTDTEAFF
NA | NA | TRBJ1-1 | TRBV28 | 13 | TGTGCCAGCAGTTTGGGCAGGGACACTGAAGCTTTCTTT | CASSLGRDTEAFF
TRBD1 | NA | TRBJ2-2 | TRBV19 | 16 | TGTGCCAGTAGTAGTGGGACAGGGGGCCGGAGCGGGGAGCTGTTTTTT | CASSSGTGGRSGELFF
TRBD1 | NA | TRBJ1-4 | TRBV5-4 | 13 | TGTGCCTGGAAGGGGGCGATGGGGGAAAAACTGTTTTTT | CAWKGAMGEKLFF
NA | NA | TRBJ1-5 | TRBV6-1 | 14 | TGTGCCAGCACCGTGACAGGTAGGGATCAGCCCCAGCATTTT | CASTVTGRDQPQHF
NA | NA | TRBJ2-1 | TRBV7-6 | 15 | TGTGCCAGCAGCATTAGGGGGGAAGCGGACAATGAGCAGTTCTTC | CASSIRGEADNEQFF
NA | NA | TRBJ1-2 | TRBV28 | 13 | TGTGCCAGAAGTTTCCAGGGGAGCTATGGCTACACCTTC | CARSFQGSYGYTF
NA | few | TRBJ2-7 | TRBV5-4 | 16 | TGTGCCAGCAGCTTAAATTCGGGCCTTACCTACTACGAGCAGTACTTC | CASSLNSGLTYYEQYF
TRBD1 | NA | TRBJ2-6 | TRBV6-5 | 12 | TGTGCGACAGGGGCTGGGGCCAACGTCCTGACTTTC | CATGAGANVLTF
NA | NA | TRBJ2-5 | TRBV19 | 12 | TGTGCCAGTCGCTCGGACGAAGAGACCCAGTACTTC | CASRSDEETQYF
NA | NA | TRBJ2-5 | TRBV27 | 14 | TGTGCCAGCAGTTTACGCTCGGGGACAGAGACCCAGTACTTC | CASSLRSGTETQYF
NA | once | TRBJ2-7 | TRBV9 | 16 | TGTGCCAGCAGCCCCGTAGCATTGGGTGCAGCGGGCGAGCAGTACTTC | CASSPVALGAAGEQYF
TRBD1 | NA | TRBJ1-5 | TRBV5-1 | 15 | TGCGCCAGCAGCAGCGGGACAGACCTCGGTCAGCCCCAGCATTTT | CASSSGTDLGQPQHF
NA | once | TRBJ2-5 | TRBV28 | 14 | TGTGCCAGCAGCCGGGACATCGTTAAAGAGACCCAGTACTTC | CASSRDIVKETQYF
TRBD2 | NA | TRBJ2-1 | TRBV7-2 | 19 | TGTGCCAGCAGCTTACTCTCCGGGACTAGCGGGAGGGCCTACAATGAGCAGTTCTTC | CASSLLSGTSGRAYNEQFF
TRBD1 | NA | TRBJ2-1 | TRBV9 | 14 | TGTGCCAGCAGCTTGACCTGGACAGGGGATGAGCAGTTCTTC | CASSLTWTGDEQFF
TRBD2 | NA | TRBJ2-1 | TRBV27 | 15 | TGTGCCAGCAGTTTACTGAGCGGGAGTTCCGATGAGCAGTTCTTC | CASSLLSGSSDEQFF
TRBD1 | NA | TRBJ2-7 | TRBV5-1 | 15 | TGCGCCAGCAGCCCCAGGACAGGGAATCTCAACGAGCAGTACTTC | CASSPRTGNLNEQYF
NA | once | TRBJ2-7 | TRBV15 | 13 | TGTGCCACCGCAGGATCCATTACCCACGAGCAGTACTTC | CATAGSITHEQYF
NA | NA | TRBJ2-3 | TRBV28 | 17 | TGTGCCAGCAGCCAACGGCAGGTTAAACCCCTCACAGATACGCAGTATTTT | CASSQRQVKPLTDTQYF
TRBD1 | NA | TRBJ1-1 | TRBV6-1 | 16 | TGTGCCAGCAGTGAGATACAGGGGGCGTATAACACTGAAGCTTTCTTT | CASSEIQGAYNTEAFF
TRBD1 | once | TRBJ1-1 | TRBV5-1 | 17 | TGCGCCAGCAGCCCTATAAGGGGGCGTGAGTTGAACACTGAAGCTTTCTTT | CASSPIRGRELNTEAFF
NA | NA | TRBJ2-2 | TRBV4-3 | 16 | TGCGCCAGCAGCCAAGTGATATCTAGGGGCACCGGGGAGCTGTTTTTT | CASSQVISRGTGELFF
TRBD2 | NA | TRBJ2-7 | TRBV5-6 | 15 | TGTGCCAGCAGCCTGACTAGCGGGAGCCCCTACGAGCAGTACTTC | CASSLTSGSPYEQYF
NA | once | TRBJ1-1 | TRBV7-9 | 14 | TGTGCCAGCAGCTTAATCGTGCCTAACACTGAAGCTTTCTTT | CASSLIVPNTEAFF
TRBD2 | once | TRBJ2-1 | TRBV11-3 | 16 | TGTGCCAGCAGCTTATTTAGCGGGGGCTCACAAAATGAGCAGTTCTTC | CASSLFSGGSQNEQFF
TRBD1 | NA | TRBJ2-1 | TRBV11-2 | 16 | TGTGCCAGCAGCTTCGGGACAGTAAGCTCCTACAATGAGCAGTTCTTC | CASSFGTVSSYNEQFF
NA | medium-sized | TRBJ1-2 | TRBV6-5 | 13 | TGTGCCAGCAGTCTAGGACAAGCTGGTGGCTACACCTTC | CASSLGQAGGYTF
TRBD1 | NA | TRBJ1-2 | TRBV9 | 14 | TGTGCCAGCAGCGTAGCCTCCTCAGGGGGGGGCTACACCTTC | CASSVASSGGGYTF
NA | NA | TRBJ1-5 | TRBV27 | 13 | TGTGCCAGCAGCTCAGGGGTGGCCCAGCCCCAGCATTTT | CASSSGVAQPQHF
NA | NA | TRBJ2-4 | TRBV6-6 | 11 | TGTGCGTCCGAGGGCAAAAACATTCAGTACTTC | CASEGKNIQYF
NA | NA | TRBJ1-4 | TRBV11-2 | 15 | TGTGCCAGCAGCTCCGACGGGGCAACTAATGAAAAACTGTTTTTT | CASSSDGATNEKLFF
TRBD2 | NA | TRBJ2-5 | TRBV5-1 | 18 | TGCGCCAGCACCGAAATAACTGCTAGCGGCTATCCCCAAGAGACCCAGTACTTC | CASTEITASGYPQETQYF
TRBD2 | NA | TRBJ2-7 | TRBV10-3 | 13 | TGTGCCACCCGACCGGGGGGGGGTTACGAGCAGTACTTC | CATRPGGGYEQYF
NA | NA | TRBJ1-1 | TRBV27 | 13 | TGTGCCAGCAGTTTAATGCGGAACACTGAAGCTTTCTTT | CASSLMRNTEAFF
NA | few | TRBJ1-1 | TRBV7-9 | 15 | TGTGCCAGCAGGGACGGTTGGGGGGTTTCCACTGAAGCTTTCTTT | CASRDGWGVSTEAFF
NA | NA | TRBJ1-2 | TRBV25-1 | 12 | TGTGCCAGTAAGGGGACGGTCTATGGCTACACCTTC | CASKGTVYGYTF
NA | NA | TRBJ1-5 | TRBV28 | 15 | TGTGCCAGCAGTTTTCAGGGGCCTAGCAATCAGCCCCAGCATTTT | CASSFQGPSNQPQHF
NA | once | TRBJ1-4 | TRBV6-1 | 15 | TGTGCCAGCAGAGTACCGGGGGCAACTAATGAAAAACTGTTTTTT | CASRVPGATNEKLFF